The entry below gives a single TCR beta chain sequence along with its context. This record comes from a study of blood T cell repertoires in COVID-19. Study-level background: The United States, Italy and Spain provided the acute and convalescent COVID-19 samples.

The length of the CDR3 is 15 residues. Trimming stripped 3 bases from V and 5 bases from J, with 14 bases between. The germline V gene encodes CDR1 LNHDA and CDR2 SQIVND (reference sequence). TCRdb's table, derived via immunoSEQ multiplex PCR, lists solely in-frame clones and lacks some. The sample yields roughly 250,000 clones, around 88% seen once. The chain links TRBV19 to TRBJ1-5; D is unresolved. Material: PBMCs or T cells enriched from blood (not recorded which). This receptor was identified in a middle-aged woman with acute COVID-19. In DNA, the CDR3 is TGTGCCAGTAGTATCCCCCTGAGAGGCGATCAGCCCCAGCATTTT. Translation gives CASSIPLRGDQPQHF. Combining the CDR3 with reference TRBV19 and TRBJ1-5 gives the whole variable domain DGGITQSPKYLFRKEGQNVTLSCEQNLNHDAMYWYRQDPGQGLRLIYYSQIVNDFQKGDIAEGYSVSREKKESFPLTVTSAQKNPTAFYLCASSIPLRGDQPQHFGDGTRLSIL.